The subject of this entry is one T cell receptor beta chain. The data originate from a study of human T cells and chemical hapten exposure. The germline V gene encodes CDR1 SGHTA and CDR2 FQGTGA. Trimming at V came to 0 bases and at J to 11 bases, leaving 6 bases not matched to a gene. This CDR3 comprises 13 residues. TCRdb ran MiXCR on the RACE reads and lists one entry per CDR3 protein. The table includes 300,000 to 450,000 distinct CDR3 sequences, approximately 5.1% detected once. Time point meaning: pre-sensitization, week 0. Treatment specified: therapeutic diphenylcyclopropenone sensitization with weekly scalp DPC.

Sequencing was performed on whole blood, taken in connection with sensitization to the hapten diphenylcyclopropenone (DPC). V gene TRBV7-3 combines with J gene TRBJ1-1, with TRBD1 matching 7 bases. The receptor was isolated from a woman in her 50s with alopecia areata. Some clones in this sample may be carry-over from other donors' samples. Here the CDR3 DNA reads TGTGCCAGCAGCTTAACGGGACAGCGGGAGGCTTTCTTT. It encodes CASSLTGQREAFF. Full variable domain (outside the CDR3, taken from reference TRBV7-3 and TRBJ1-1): GAGVSQTPSNKVTEKGKYVELRCDPISGHTALYWYRQSLGQGPEFLIYFQGTGAADDSGLPNDRFFAVRPEGSVSTLKIQRTERGDSAVYLCASSLTGQREAFFGQGTRLTVV.